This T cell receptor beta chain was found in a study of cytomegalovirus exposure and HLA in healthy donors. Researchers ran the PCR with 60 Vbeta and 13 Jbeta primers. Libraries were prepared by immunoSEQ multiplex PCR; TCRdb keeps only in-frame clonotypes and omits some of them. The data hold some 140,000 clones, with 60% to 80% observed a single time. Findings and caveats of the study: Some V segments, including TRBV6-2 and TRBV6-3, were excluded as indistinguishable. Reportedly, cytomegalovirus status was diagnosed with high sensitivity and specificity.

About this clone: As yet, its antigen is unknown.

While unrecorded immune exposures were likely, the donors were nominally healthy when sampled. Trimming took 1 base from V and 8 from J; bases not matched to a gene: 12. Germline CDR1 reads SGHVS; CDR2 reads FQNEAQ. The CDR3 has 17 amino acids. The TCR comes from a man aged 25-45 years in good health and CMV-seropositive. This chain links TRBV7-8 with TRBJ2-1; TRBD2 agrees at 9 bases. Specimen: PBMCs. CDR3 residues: CASSLEASGKVEHEQFF. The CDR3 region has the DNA TGTGCCAGCAGCTTAGAGGCTAGCGGGAAGGTGGAGCATGAGCAGTTCTTC.